Listed here are 17 T cell receptor beta chains from one sample, sequenced in a study of high-grade serous ovarian cancer treatment subgroups. The tumor samples were collected prior to definitive surgery or chemotherapy. Measured with immunoSEQ multiplex PCR; TCRdb has only the in-frame clones, and not every one. The table lists about 11,000 clones, roughly four fifths of them singletons. Sequenced material: tumor tissue. Receptors originate from a human donor with high-grade serous ovarian cancer.

The chain links TRBV5-4 to TRBJ2-5; 10 nucleotides match TRBD2. CDR3 length: 15 amino acids. The germline V gene encodes CDR1 SGHNT and CDR2 YYREEE (reference sequence). The V and J ends lost 0 bases and 5 bases, in that order; junction bases with no gene match: 4. CDR3 sequence (DNA): TGTGCCAGCAGCTTGGCTAGCGGGAGTTGGGAGACCCAGTACTTC. Translation gives CASSLASGSWETQYF.

The chain has TRBV30 and TRBJ1-6; TRBD1 matches at 9 bases. Germline-derived CDR1 and CDR2 are GTSNPN and SVGIG (reference sequence). V lost 1 base and J lost 6; bases outside the gene matches: 1. CDR3 length: 14 amino acids. DNA for the CDR3: TGTGCCTGGAGTGGGGGACAGGGTAATTCACCCCTCCACTTT. Translated: CAWSGGQGNSPLHF.

The rearrangement uses TRBV19 and TRBJ1-1; possible D gene TRBD1, 5 bases. The V gene lost 0 bases and the J gene lost 3 bases, with 5 bases spanning the gap. Germline V gene sequence: CDR1 LNHDA, CDR2 SQIVND (reference sequence). This CDR3 comprises 13 residues. The CDR3 spells CASSIDRDTEAFF. The CDR3 DNA is TGTGCCAGTAGTATAGACAGGGACACTGAAGCTTTCTTT.

This clone was counted between two and nine times. The V and J genes are TRBV30 and TRBJ1-1, with 10 nucleotides matching TRBD1. V dropped 4 bases and J dropped 6; count of bases not matched to a gene: 8. The CDR3 is 14 amino acids. Germline loops: CDR1 GTSNPN, CDR2 SVGIG (reference sequence). CDR3 in amino acids: CAWIVGTGAAEAFF. As DNA, the CDR3 is TGTGCCTGGATTGTCGGGACAGGGGCGGCTGAAGCTTTCTTT.

V and J are TRBV7-6 and TRBJ2-1, with 12 bases lining up with TRBD2. The CDR3 consists of 16 residues. Germline trimming cut 5 bases from V and 5 bases from J; bases unmatched to any gene: 7. Germline values: CDR1 SGHVS, CDR2 FNYEAQ. The CDR3 region is CASSPRTSGTNNEQFF. Written as DNA, the CDR3 is TGTGCCAGCAGCCCCCGGACTAGCGGGACGAACAATGAGCAGTTCTTC.

V and J are TRBV5-1 and TRBJ2-1, with a weak D call TRBD1 (6 bases). The CDR3 runs 14 residues. From germline, CDR1 is SGHRS and CDR2 YFSETQ. The V end was cut by 2 bases, the J end by 2 bases, with 8 bases between. The chain's CDR3 is CASSFGDTYNEQFF. CDR3 nucleotide sequence: TGCGCCAGCAGCTTTGGGGACACCTACAATGAGCAGTTCTTC.

This sequence joins TRBV21-1 and TRBJ2-1. TRBV21-1 is a recognized pseudogene. This CDR3 is built from 15 residues. The CDR3: CASSKQGRGNNEQFF. CDR3 DNA sequence: TGTGCCAGCAGCAAGCAGGGACGGGGAAACAATGAGCAGTTCTTC.

The sample holds a few counts of this clone. The rearrangement links TRBV9 to TRBJ2-7; 10 bases line up with TRBD2. The CDR3 spans 18 residues. Germline V gene data show CDR1 as SGDLS and CDR2 as YYNGEE. Trimming removed 0 bases from V and 4 bases from J; junction bases left unmatched: 13. Written as DNA, the CDR3 is TGTGCCAGCAGCGTAGGGATGGGAACTAGCGGGAACGAATACGAGCAGTACTTC. As protein: CASSVGMGTSGNEYEQYF.

This rearrangement joins TRBV28 to TRBJ2-7, with D perhaps assigned TRBD1 or TRBD2 (5 bases each). With 2 bases removed from V and 2 bases from J, the gap between germline ends came to 13 bases. CDR3 length: 15 residues. Per germline, CDR1 MDHEN and CDR2 SYDVKM. CDR3 amino acids: CASSLRDVRPYEQYF. The CDR3 DNA sequence: TGTGCCAGCAGTTTACGGGACGTCCGGCCCTACGAGCAGTACTTC.

The chain is built from TRBV5-1 and TRBJ2-3; 8 bases are a match to TRBD2. V trimming: 3 bases; J trimming: 6 bases; junction bases outside the gene matches: 6. CDR1 is SGHRS, CDR2 YFSETQ, per germline. The CDR3 has 14 amino acids. As DNA, the CDR3 is TGCGCCAGCAGCTCGCGGGAGGAAAGGGATACGCAGTATTTT. It specifies CASSSREERDTQYF.

This clone has just a few counts. The J gene is TRBJ2-7, the V gene TRBV10-3, with TRBD1 matching over 9 bases. V lost 3 bases, J lost 7 bases, and 7 bases stayed unmatched. CDR3 length: 14 amino acids. Germline CDR1 ENHRY, CDR2 SYGVKD. CDR3 bases: TGTGCCATCAGTGAACAGGGGGCGTCGCCTGAGCAGTACTTC. It specifies CAISEQGASPEQYF.

The chain carries TRBV6-6 and TRBJ2-7, with TRBD2 matching 9 bases. The germline gives CDR1 MNHNY, CDR2 SVGAGI (reference sequence). V lost 2 bases, J lost 6 bases, and 5 bases stayed unmatched. This CDR3 has 14 amino acids. The CDR3 sequence is CASSYGGRASEQYF. Here the CDR3 DNA reads TGTGCCAGCAGTTACGGCGGGAGGGCCTCCGAGCAGTACTTC.

This clone was seen once. The junction and the germline gene differ at one end; a read error may be behind it. The chain combines TRBV11-2 with TRBJ1-1; possibly TRBD1 for D (6 bases). Per the germline V gene, CDR1 is SGHAT and CDR2 is FQNNGV. The CDR3 is 11 residues long. The CDR3: CASSLDLRTAF. In DNA form, the CDR3 reads TGTGCCAGCAGCTTAGATCTGAGGACAGCCTTT.

The chain is built from TRBV27 and TRBJ2-5; D possibly corresponds to TRBD1 (6 bases). Germline CDR1 is MNHEY and CDR2 is SMNVEV (reference sequence). Trimming stripped 5 bases from V and 2 bases from J, with 15 bases between. There are 15 residues in the CDR3. CDR3 loop: CASSHGGRGQETQYF. CDR3 coding DNA: TGTGCCAGCAGTCATGGGGGAAGGGGGCAAGAGACCCAGTACTTC.

The J gene is TRBJ1-1, the V gene TRBV5-6; D ambiguous. CDR1 SGHDT and CDR2 YYEEEE come from the germline V gene. V shed 4 bases and J shed 0 bases, with 10 bases lying between them. The CDR3 sequence is 14 residues long. CDR3 residues: CASSPFVLNTEAFF. In DNA, the CDR3 is TGTGCCAGCAGCCCGTTTGTATTGAACACTGAAGCTTTCTTT.

The chain joins TRBV18 to TRBJ1-3; D ambiguous. Trimming pared 2 bases from V and 8 bases from J, leaving 19 bases between. The CDR3 runs 16 residues. The germline V gene encodes CDR1 KGHSH and CDR2 LQKENI. CDR3 bases: TGTGCCAGCTCACCAAACCGCATCGACGGTGGGGACACCATATATTTT. Its translation: CASSPNRIDGGDTIYF. Full variable domain (rest looked up from reference TRBV18 and TRBJ1-3): NAGVMQNPRHLVRRRGQEARLRCSPMKGHSHVYWYRQLPEEGLKFMVYLQKENIIDESGMPKERFSAEFPKEGPSILRIQQVVRGDSAAYFCASSPNRIDGGDTIYFGEGSWLTVV.

V and J are TRBV7-2 and TRBJ1-6, with D unclear. Germline CDR1 is SGHTA and CDR2 is FQGNSA. This CDR3 region has 12 residues. V lost 4 bases, J lost 14 bases, and 12 bases lay in between. The CDR3 here is CASSSTGTALHF. CDR3 nucleotides: TGTGCCAGCAGCTCTACGGGCACGGCCCTCCACTTT.